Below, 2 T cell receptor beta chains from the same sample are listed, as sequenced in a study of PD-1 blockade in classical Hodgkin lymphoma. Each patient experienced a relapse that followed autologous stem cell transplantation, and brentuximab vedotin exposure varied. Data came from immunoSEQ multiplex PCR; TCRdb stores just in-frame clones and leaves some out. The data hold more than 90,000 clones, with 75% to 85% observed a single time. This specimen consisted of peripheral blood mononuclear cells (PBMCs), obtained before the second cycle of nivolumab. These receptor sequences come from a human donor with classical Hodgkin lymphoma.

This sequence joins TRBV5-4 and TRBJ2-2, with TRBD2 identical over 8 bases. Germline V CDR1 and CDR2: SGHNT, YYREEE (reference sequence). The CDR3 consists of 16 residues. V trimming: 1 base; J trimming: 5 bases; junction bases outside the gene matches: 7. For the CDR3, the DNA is TGTGCCAGCAGCTTGATGAGCGGGAGTTCTACCGGGGAGCTGTTTTTT. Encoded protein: CASSLMSGSSTGELFF.

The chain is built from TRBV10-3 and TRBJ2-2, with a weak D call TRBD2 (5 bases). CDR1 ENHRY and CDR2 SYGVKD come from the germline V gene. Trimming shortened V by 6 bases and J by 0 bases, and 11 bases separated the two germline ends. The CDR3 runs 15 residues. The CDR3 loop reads CAISTLAANTGELFF. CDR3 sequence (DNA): TGTGCCATCAGCACCCTAGCAGCGAACACCGGGGAGCTGTTTTTT.